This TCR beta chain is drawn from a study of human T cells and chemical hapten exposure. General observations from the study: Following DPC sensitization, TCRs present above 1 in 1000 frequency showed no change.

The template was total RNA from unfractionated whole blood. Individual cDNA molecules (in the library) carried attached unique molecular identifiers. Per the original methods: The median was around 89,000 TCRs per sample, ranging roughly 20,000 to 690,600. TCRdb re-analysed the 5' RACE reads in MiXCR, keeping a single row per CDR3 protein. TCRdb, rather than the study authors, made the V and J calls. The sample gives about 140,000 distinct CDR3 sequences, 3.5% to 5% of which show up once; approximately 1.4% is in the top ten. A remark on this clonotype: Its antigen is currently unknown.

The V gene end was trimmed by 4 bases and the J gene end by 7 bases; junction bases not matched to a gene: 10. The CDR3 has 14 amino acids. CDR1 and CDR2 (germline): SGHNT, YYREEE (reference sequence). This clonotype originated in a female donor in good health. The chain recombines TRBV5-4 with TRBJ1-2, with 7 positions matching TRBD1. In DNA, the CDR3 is TGTGCCAGCAGCGCTACAGGGGTCGGAGTTGGCTACACCTTC. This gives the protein CASSATGVGVGYTF.